These 24 T cell receptor beta chains were sequenced from one sample in a study of T cell repertoires in cytomegalovirus infection. Their target antigens are unknown. TCRdb reprocessed the reads with MiXCR, giving one entry per CDR3 protein. Of about 310,000 distinct CDR3 sequences listed, roughly 25% were seen once; the top ten hold 10% to 15%. The input for sequencing was cultured PBMCs, taken from culture after CMV antigen stimulation. The source is a human donor in good health (CMV status not recorded). Some clones in this sample may be carry-over from other donors' samples.

The J gene is TRBJ2-3, the V gene TRBV24-1; 10 positions match TRBD1. Germline trimming cut 4 bases from V and 5 bases from J; bases unmatched to any gene: 5. CDR3 length: 15 amino acids. Germline CDR1 KGHDR, CDR2 SFDVKD. The CDR3 region has the DNA TGTGCCACCAGTGAGGGGACAGGGGAAGGAGATACGCAGTATTTT. Its translation: CATSEGTGEGDTQYF.

In this sample, this clonotype turned up many times. The chain uses TRBV7-2 and TRBJ1-1, with TRBD1 identical over 11 bases. The CDR3 contains 14 residues. V shed 5 bases and J 4 bases; nucleotides not matched to a gene: 3. The germline V gene encodes CDR1 SGHTA and CDR2 FQGNSA. The CDR3 loop reads CASSPGQGATEAFF. Here the CDR3 DNA reads TGTGCCAGCAGCCCAGGACAGGGGGCCACTGAAGCTTTCTTT. Looking up the rest from reference TRBV7-2 and TRBJ1-1 gives the full variable domain: GAGVSQSPSNKVTEKGKDVELRCDPISGHTALYWYRQSLGQGLEFLIYFQGNSAPDKSGLPSDRFSAERTGGSVSTLTIQRTQQEDSAVYLCASSPGQGATEAFFGQGTRLTVV.

This clonotype was detected ten times or more. The chain is built from TRBV7-2 and TRBJ2-3; D is possibly TRBD2 (5 bases). Germline assignment: CDR1 SGHTA and CDR2 FQGNSA. V was trimmed by 1 base and J by 0 bases, leaving 8 bases between them. There are 15 residues in the CDR3. Here the CDR3 reads CASSLGRGSTDTQYF. CDR3 coding DNA: TGTGCCAGCAGCTTAGGACGCGGGAGCACAGATACGCAGTATTTT.

This clonotype was seen ten or more times. The chain uses TRBV27 and TRBJ2-3; perhaps TRBD2 as D (6 bases). Trimming removed 2 bases from V and 3 bases from J, with 12 bases in between. CDR3 length: 15 residues. Germline-derived CDR1 and CDR2 are MNHEY and SMNVEV (reference sequence). The DNA of the CDR3 is TGTGCCAGCAGTTTACGGGCGGGGATTACAGATACGCAGTATTTT. It encodes CASSLRAGITDTQYF.

There are a few counts of this clonotype. V and J are TRBV4-3 and TRBJ2-6; the match to TRBD1 covers 11 bases. In germline, CDR1 is LGHNA, CDR2 YSLEER. Trimming at V came to 3 bases and at J to 2 bases, leaving 3 bases not matched to a gene. The CDR3 length is 17 residues. The CDR3 coding sequence is TGCGCCAGCAGCCAGGGGACAGGGGGAACTGGGGCCAACGTCCTGACTTTC. Residues: CASSQGTGGTGANVLTF.

The rearrangement joins TRBV20-1 to TRBJ2-3, with 10 bases identical to TRBD2. The trim removed 5 bases at V and 2 bases at J, leaving 4 bases unmatched. This CDR3 is built from 14 residues. CDR1 and CDR2 (germline): DFQATT, SNEGSKA (reference sequence). CDR3 residues: CSAEREGYTDTQYF. CDR3 coding DNA: TGCAGTGCTGAGCGGGAGGGGTACACAGATACGCAGTATTTT.

This clonotype has just a few counts. The chain links TRBV27 to TRBJ2-3; D is perhaps TRBD1 (5 bases). V dropped 3 bases and J dropped 0 bases, with 10 bases sitting between them. CDR1 MNHEY and CDR2 SMNVEV come from the germline V gene (reference sequence). The CDR3 covers 15 residues. CDR3 DNA: TGTGCCAGCAGTTTTACAGGACCGAGCACAGATACGCAGTATTTT. Its translation: CASSFTGPSTDTQYF.

CDR3 DNA sequence: TGCGCCAGCAGCCAAGATTATCGGTCGGGCTACAATGAGCAGTTCTTC. Translated: CASSQDYRSGYNEQFF. This chain uses TRBV4-1 with TRBJ2-1, with no clear D. Trimming stripped 0 bases from V and 3 bases from J, with 12 bases between. The length of the CDR3 is 16 residues. The germline V gene has CDR1 MGHRA and CDR2 YSYEKL.

This clonotype was counted ten times or more. The chain carries TRBV7-2 and TRBJ2-7; D could derive from TRBD1 or TRBD2 (5 bases each). The CDR3 sequence is 17 residues long. The V end lost 4 bases, the J end lost 5 bases, and 24 bases lay between the germline ends. Germline lookup yields CDR1 SGHTA and CDR2 FQGNSA. The CDR3 DNA is TGTGCCAGCAGCTCCCCCGTAGGGGCCGGGGCCAGCGACGAGCAGTACGTC. Translation: CASSSPVGAGASDEQYV.

This clonotype was detected once. The chain links TRBV2 to TRBJ1-1; no clear D gene. Germline V gene data show CDR1 as SNHLY and CDR2 as FYNNEI. Trimming took 4 bases from V and 5 from J, leaving 11 bases between them. There are 13 residues in the CDR3. DNA of the CDR3: TGTGCCAGCAGTGGGGAGGGAACTACTGAAGCTTTCTTT. It translates to CASSGEGTTEAFF. Filled out from reference TRBV2 and TRBJ1-1, the complete variable domain reads EPEVTQTPSHQVTQMGQEVILRCVPISNHLYFYWYRQILGQKVEFLVSFYNNEISEKSEIFDDQFSVERPDGSNFTLKIRSTKLEDSAMYFCASSGEGTTEAFFGQGTRLTVV.

This clonotype turned up a few times. The chain has TRBV6-1 and TRBJ2-5; TRBD2 matches 13 bases. The CDR3 consists of 18 residues. The V gene end was trimmed by 5 bases and the J gene end by 4 bases; junction bases not matched to a gene: 13. Per germline, CDR1 MNHNS and CDR2 SASEGT. The CDR3 bases are TGTGCCAGCAGTTCAAGATCGTGGACTAGCGGGAGAAGAGAGACCCAGTACTTC. The encoded protein is CASSSRSWTSGRRETQYF.

This chain links TRBV15 with TRBJ2-1; TRBD2 matches 8 bases. CDR3 size: 17 residues. The junction had 11 bases not matched to a gene; V was cut back by 0 bases and J by 7 bases. The V gene's germline CDR1 is LNHNV and CDR2 YYDKDF (reference sequence). CDR3 loop: CATSRDHGTSRKNEQFF. The CDR3 DNA follows: TGTGCCACCAGCAGAGATCACGGGACTAGTAGAAAGAATGAGCAGTTCTTC.

This clonotype was counted only a few times. V gene TRBV20-1 combines with J gene TRBJ1-2; D gene unclear. The germline gives CDR1 DFQATT, CDR2 SNEGSKA (reference sequence). Deletions cut 7 bases from V and 6 bases from J, with 15 bases between. The CDR3 length is 12 residues. The CDR3 sequence is CSVKTGVHGYTF. The CDR3 nucleotides read TGCAGTGTTAAGACCGGTGTCCATGGCTACACCTTC.

In its sample, this clonotype was seen a few times. The CDR3 spells CASRIGSHEAFF. The CDR3 DNA reads as TGTGCCAGCAGGATTGGGAGTCATGAAGCTTTCTTT. J is TRBJ1-1 and V is TRBV28; D remains unclear. The CDR3 consists of 12 residues. V was pared by 6 bases and J by 7 bases, with 12 bases between. Germline V gene sequence: CDR1 MDHEN, CDR2 SYDVKM.

This clonotype has a count of ten or more. This chain connects TRBV7-2 to TRBJ1-1, with D unresolved. Germline V gene lookup returns CDR1 SGHTA and CDR2 FQGNSA. This CDR3 is built from 15 residues. Trimming removed 0 bases at V and 0 bases at J, with 8 bases between. The CDR3 sequence is CASSLAAQLNTEAFF. Written as DNA, the CDR3 is TGTGCCAGCAGCTTAGCGGCCCAGCTGAACACTGAAGCTTTCTTT.

The rearrangement uses TRBV7-9 and TRBJ1-2; D is unclear. V gave up 0 bases and J gave up 0 bases, with 8 bases separating them. CDR1 SEHNR and CDR2 FQNEAQ come from the germline V gene (reference sequence). The CDR3 sequence is 15 residues long. The CDR3 nucleotides read TGTGCCAGCAGCTTAGCTCTGGAGACTAACTATGGCTACACCTTC. It translates to CASSLALETNYGYTF.

This clonotype was seen at least ten times. The gene calls are TRBV7-2 and TRBJ2-3, with D hard to call. Germline CDR1 and CDR2: SGHTA and FQGNSA. Trimming shortened V by 10 bases and J by 3 bases, and 14 bases separated the two germline ends. The CDR3 length is 13 residues. Here the CDR3 DNA reads TGTGCCACTGTGGGGAAAGGAACAGATACGCAGTATTTT. This encodes CATVGKGTDTQYF.

The V gene is TRBV28, the J gene TRBJ1-1; TRBD1 is a possible D gene (6 bases). The CDR3 is 16 residues long. CDR1 is MDHEN and CDR2 is SYDVKM in the germline V gene. The ends were cut back, 10 bases at V and 4 bases at J, with 25 bases in the middle. The CDR3 nucleotides are TGTGCCACCTGCGGGGGGCAGGGCTCTTGGTGCACTGAAGCTTTCTTT. Encoded protein: CATCGGQGSWCTEAFF.

There are a few counts of this clonotype. The rearrangement uses TRBV7-2 and TRBJ2-7; possibly TRBD1 or TRBD2 for D (7 bases each). The CDR3 sequence is 14 residues long. Germline CDR1 is SGHTA and CDR2 is FQGNSA. The V end lost 2 bases, the J end lost 3 bases, and 11 bases lay between the germline ends. The CDR3 DNA follows: TGTGCCAGCAGCTTACAGGGGGGGTACTACGAGCAGTACTTC. Protein product: CASSLQGGYYEQYF.

The V and J genes are TRBV7-8 and TRBJ2-3; 9 bases line up with TRBD2. This CDR3 has 20 residues. Unmatched junction bases numbered 23, after V lost 0 bases and J lost 10 bases. CDR1 is SGHVS and CDR2 is FQNEAQ in the germline V gene. The CDR3 here is CASSLAGDLLAGKKGLSQYF. The CDR3 bases are TGTGCCAGCAGCTTAGCTGGTGACCTCCTAGCGGGGAAAAAAGGACTCTCGCAGTATTTT.

The chain is built from TRBV4-3 and TRBJ2-1, with 11 bases aligning to TRBD2. V dropped 0 bases and J dropped 9; count of bases not matched to a gene: 4. The CDR3 contains 15 residues. Germline CDR1 and CDR2: LGHNA and YSLEER. CDR3 in DNA: TGCGCCAGCAGCCAAGAGATCCTAGCGGGAGGTGAGCAGTTCTTC. It codes for CASSQEILAGGEQFF.

The CDR3 protein is CASSQPGLATYEQYF. CDR3 nucleotide sequence: TGTGCCAGCAGCCAGCCCGGACTAGCGACGTACGAGCAGTACTTC. The chain uses TRBV28 and TRBJ2-7, with 9 bases matching TRBD2. Germline V lookup: CDR1 MDHEN, CDR2 SYDVKM. CDR3 length: 15 amino acids. Unmatched junction bases numbered 10, after V lost 6 bases and J lost 4 bases.

The chain recombines TRBV6-2 or TRBV6-3 with TRBJ1-1; weak D call: TRBD1 (5 bases). Trimming took off 5 bases at V and 4 bases at J, with 11 bases between the two ends. This CDR3 has 13 residues. Germline V gives CDR1 MNHEY, CDR2 SVGEGT. CDR3 sequence: CASSEEGSTEAFF. The DNA of the CDR3 is TGTGCCAGCAGTGAAGAGGGGAGCACTGAAGCTTTCTTT.

This rearrangement joins TRBV18 to TRBJ1-1; a weak D match, TRBD1 (6 bases). This CDR3 comprises 14 residues. Trimming stripped 2 bases from V and 1 base from J, with 8 bases between. Germline V gene lookup returns CDR1 KGHSH and CDR2 LQKENI. In DNA form, the CDR3 reads TGTGCCAGCTCACCAAGGGACAAGAACACTGAAGCTTTCTTT. This codes for CASSPRDKNTEAFF.